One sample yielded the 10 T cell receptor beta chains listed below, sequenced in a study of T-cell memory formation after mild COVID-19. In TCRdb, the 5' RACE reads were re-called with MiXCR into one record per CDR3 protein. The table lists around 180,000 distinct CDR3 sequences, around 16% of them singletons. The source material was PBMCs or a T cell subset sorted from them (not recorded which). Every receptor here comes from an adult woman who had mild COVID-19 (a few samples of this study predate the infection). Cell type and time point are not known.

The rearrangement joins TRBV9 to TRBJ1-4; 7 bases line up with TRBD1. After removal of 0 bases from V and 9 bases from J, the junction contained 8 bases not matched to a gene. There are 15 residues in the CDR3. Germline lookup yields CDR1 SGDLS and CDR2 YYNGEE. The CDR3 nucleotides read TGTGCCAGCAGCGTAGCTCAGGGGGGGCATCAAAAACTGTTTTTT. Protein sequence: CASSVAQGGHQKLFF. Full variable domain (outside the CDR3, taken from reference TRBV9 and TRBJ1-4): DSGVTQTPKHLITATGQRVTLRCSPRSGDLSVYWYQQSLDQGLQFLIQYYNGEERAKGNILERFSAQQFPDLHSELNLSSLELGDSALYFCASSVAQGGHQKLFFGSGTQLSVL.

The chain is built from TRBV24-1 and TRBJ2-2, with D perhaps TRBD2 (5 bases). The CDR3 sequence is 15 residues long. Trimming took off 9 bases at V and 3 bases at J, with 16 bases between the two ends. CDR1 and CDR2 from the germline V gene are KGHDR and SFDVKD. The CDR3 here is CATSKTGKDTGELFF. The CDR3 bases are TGTGCCACCTCTAAGACCGGGAAGGACACCGGGGAGCTGTTTTTT.

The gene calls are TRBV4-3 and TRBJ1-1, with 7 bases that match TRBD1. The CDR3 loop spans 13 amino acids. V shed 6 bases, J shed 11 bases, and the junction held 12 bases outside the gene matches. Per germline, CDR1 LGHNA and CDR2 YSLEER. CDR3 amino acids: CASRGRLDREAFF. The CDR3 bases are TGCGCCAGCAGAGGGAGACTCGACAGGGAGGCTTTCTTT.

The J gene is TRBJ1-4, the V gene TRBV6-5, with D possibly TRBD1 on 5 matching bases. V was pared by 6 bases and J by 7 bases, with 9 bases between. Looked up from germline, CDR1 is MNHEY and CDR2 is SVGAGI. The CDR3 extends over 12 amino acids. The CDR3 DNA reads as TGTGCCAGCAGCCAGGGTTCTGAAAAACTGTTTTTT. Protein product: CASSQGSEKLFF.

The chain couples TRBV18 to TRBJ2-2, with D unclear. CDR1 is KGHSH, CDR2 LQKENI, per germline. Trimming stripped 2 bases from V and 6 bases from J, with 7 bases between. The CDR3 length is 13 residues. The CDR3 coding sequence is TGTGCCAGCTCACCAATGGTACCCGGGGAGCTGTTTTTT. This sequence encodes CASSPMVPGELFF.

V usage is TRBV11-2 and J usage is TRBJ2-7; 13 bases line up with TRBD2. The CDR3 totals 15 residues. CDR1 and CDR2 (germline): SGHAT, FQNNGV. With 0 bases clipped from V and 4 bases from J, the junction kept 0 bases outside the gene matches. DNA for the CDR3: TGTGCCAGCAGCTTAGAGGGACTAGCGGGGTACGAGCAGTACTTC. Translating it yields CASSLEGLAGYEQYF.

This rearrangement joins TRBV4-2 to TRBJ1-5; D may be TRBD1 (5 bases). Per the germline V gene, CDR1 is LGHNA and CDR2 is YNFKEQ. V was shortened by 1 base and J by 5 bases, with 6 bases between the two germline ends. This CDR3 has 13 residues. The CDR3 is CASSQGGDQPQHF. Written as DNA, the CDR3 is TGTGCCAGCAGCCAAGGAGGGGATCAGCCCCAGCATTTT.

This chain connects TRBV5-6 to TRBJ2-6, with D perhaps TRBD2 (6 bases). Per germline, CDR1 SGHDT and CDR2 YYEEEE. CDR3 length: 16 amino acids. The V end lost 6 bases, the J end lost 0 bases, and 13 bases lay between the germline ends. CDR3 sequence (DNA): TGTGCCAGCAACCAAGGACTACTCTCTGGGGCCAACGTCCTGACTTTC. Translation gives CASNQGLLSGANVLTF.

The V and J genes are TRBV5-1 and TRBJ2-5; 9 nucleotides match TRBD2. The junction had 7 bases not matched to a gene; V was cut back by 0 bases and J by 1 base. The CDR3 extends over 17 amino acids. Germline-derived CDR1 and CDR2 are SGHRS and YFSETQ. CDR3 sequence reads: CASSLDSLAGFQETQYF. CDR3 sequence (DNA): TGCGCCAGCAGCTTGGATTCTCTAGCGGGGTTCCAAGAGACCCAGTACTTC.

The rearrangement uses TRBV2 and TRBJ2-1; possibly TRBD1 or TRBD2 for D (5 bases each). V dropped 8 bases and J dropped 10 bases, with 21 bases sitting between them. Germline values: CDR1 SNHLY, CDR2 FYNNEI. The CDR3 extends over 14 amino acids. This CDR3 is CASGQGAVRGEQFF. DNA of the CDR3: TGTGCCAGCGGCCAAGGGGCAGTTCGAGGGGAGCAGTTCTTC.